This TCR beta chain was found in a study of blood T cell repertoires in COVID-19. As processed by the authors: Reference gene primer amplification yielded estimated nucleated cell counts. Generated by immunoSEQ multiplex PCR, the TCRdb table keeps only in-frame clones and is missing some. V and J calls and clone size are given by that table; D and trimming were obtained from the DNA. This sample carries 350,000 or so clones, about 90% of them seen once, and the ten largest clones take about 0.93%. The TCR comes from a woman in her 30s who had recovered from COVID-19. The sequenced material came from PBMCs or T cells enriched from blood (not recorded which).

The CDR3 DNA sequence: TGTGCCAGCAGTCCGGGACTAGAGCCCTACGAGCAGTACTTC. Translating gives CASSPGLEPYEQYF. V and J are TRBV2 and TRBJ2-7; TRBD2 matches at 8 bases. The CDR3 is made up of 14 amino acids. V shed 5 bases, J shed 2 bases, and the junction held 5 bases outside the gene matches. Per germline, CDR1 SNHLY and CDR2 FYNNEI.